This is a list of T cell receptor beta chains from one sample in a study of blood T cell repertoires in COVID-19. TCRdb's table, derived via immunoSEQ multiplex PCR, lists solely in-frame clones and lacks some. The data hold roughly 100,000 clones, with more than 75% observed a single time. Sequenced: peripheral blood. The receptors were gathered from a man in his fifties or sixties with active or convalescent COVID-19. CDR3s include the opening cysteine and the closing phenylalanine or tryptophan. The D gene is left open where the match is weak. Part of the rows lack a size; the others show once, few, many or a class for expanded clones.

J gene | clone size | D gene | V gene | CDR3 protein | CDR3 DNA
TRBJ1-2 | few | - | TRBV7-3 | CASSPSPGNYGYTF | TGTGCCAGCAGCCCATCCCCGGGGAACTATGGCTACACCTTC
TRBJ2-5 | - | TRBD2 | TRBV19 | CASSTPGGLAGETQYF | TGTGCCAGTAGCACCCCAGGGGGACTAGCGGGAGAGACCCAGTACTTC
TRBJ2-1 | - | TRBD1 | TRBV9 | CASSATGGFNEQFF | TGTGCCAGCAGCGCGACAGGGGGCTTCAATGAGCAGTTCTTC
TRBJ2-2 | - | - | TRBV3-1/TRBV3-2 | CASSLKGPGELFF | TGTGCCAGCAGCCTTAAGGGGCCCGGGGAGCTGTTTTTT
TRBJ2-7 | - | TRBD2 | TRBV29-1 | CSVWTSYEQYF | TGCAGCGTGTGGACTAGCTACGAGCAGTACTTC
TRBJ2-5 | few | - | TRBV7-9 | CASSLAVPGIGETQYF | TGTGCCAGCAGCTTAGCGGTCCCGGGGATCGGAGAGACCCAGTACTTC
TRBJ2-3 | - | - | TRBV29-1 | CSVQGPTDTQYF | TGCAGCGTTCAGGGCCCCACAGATACGCAGTATTTT
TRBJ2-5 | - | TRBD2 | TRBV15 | CATSRDLLAGEGETQYF | TGTGCCACCAGCAGAGATTTGCTAGCGGGAGAGGGGGAGACCCAGTACTTC
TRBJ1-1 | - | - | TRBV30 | CAWSDVMNTEAFF | TGTGCCTGGTCAGATGTTATGAACACTGAAGCTTTCTTT
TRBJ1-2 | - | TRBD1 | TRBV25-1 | CASSEFRTGEGYTF | TGTGCCAGCAGTGAATTTCGGACAGGGGAAGGCTACACCTTC
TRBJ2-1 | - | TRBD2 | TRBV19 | CATAPAGVNEQFF | TGTGCCACCGCCCCAGCGGGAGTGAATGAGCAGTTCTTC
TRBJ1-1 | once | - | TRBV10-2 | CASSGGTGANTEAFF | TGCGCCAGCAGTGGGGGCACCGGAGCGAACACTGAAGCTTTCTTT
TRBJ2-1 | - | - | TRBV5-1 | CASREGLGVIPDNEQFF | TGCGCCAGCAGGGAGGGGTTAGGGGTGATCCCCGACAATGAGCAGTTCTTC
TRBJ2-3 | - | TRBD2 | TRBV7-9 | CASSPGTSGILDTQYF | TGTGCCAGCAGCCCCGGGACTAGCGGGATTCTAGATACGCAGTATTTT
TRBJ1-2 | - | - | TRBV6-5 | CASSYGQSYGYTF | TGTGCCAGCAGTTACGGACAGAGCTATGGCTACACCTTC
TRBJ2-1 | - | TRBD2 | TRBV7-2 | CASRLGLAGATEQFF | TGTGCCAGCAGGCTGGGACTAGCGGGAGCGACGGAGCAGTTCTTC
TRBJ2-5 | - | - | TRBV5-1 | CASSLGGSSRETQYF | TGCGCCAGCAGCTTGGGCGGGTCATCGCGAGAGACCCAGTACTTC
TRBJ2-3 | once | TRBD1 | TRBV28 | CASSYSGQGSSTQYF | TGTGCCAGCAGTTACTCGGGACAGGGGAGTAGTACGCAGTATTTT
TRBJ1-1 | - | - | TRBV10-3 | CAISQGALNTEAFF | TGTGCCATCAGTCAAGGGGCCTTGAACACTGAAGCTTTCTTT
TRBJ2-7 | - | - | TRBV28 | CASSLIGATGSSYEQYF | TGTGCCAGCAGCCTCATTGGAGCCACAGGCAGCTCCTACGAGCAGTACTTC
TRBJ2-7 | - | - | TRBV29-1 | CSVVAGFSYEQYF | TGCAGCGTTGTTGCGGGATTCTCCTACGAGCAGTACTTC
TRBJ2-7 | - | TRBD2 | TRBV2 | CASSLGLAGVYEQYF | TGTGCCAGCAGCTTGGGACTAGCGGGAGTCTACGAGCAGTACTTC
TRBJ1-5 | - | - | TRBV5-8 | CASSLGPGRSKSPQHF | TGTGCCAGCAGCTTGGGACCCGGCAGGTCTAAGTCGCCCCAGCATTTT
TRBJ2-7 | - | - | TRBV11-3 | CASSPGPGGREQYF | TGTGCCAGCAGCCCCGGGCCAGGGGGGAGGGAGCAGTACTTC
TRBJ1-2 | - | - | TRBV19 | CASSRVGTDSNYGYTF | TGTGCCAGTAGTAGGGTGGGGACGGACAGTAACTATGGCTACACCTTC
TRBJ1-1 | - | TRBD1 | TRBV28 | CASSLAGGNTEAFF | TGTGCCAGCAGTTTAGCAGGGGGGAACACTGAAGCTTTCTTT